This T cell receptor (beta chain) emerged from a study of blood T cell repertoires in COVID-19. Overall study context: Acute and convalescent COVID-19 specimens originated in the United States, Italy and Spain. Sources were T cells, B-cell-depleted T cells, or PBMCs; the material itself was cDNA or gDNA.

The V end was cut by 3 bases, the J end by 2 bases, with 15 bases between. There are 16 residues in the CDR3. CDR1 and CDR2 from the germline V gene are MGHRA and YSYEKL. In the original analysis: Amplification from reference gene primers served as the basis for estimated nucleated cell counts. Method: immunoSEQ multiplex PCR; TCRdb's copy keeps in-frame clones and lacks some. V and J calls plus clone size are reproduced from that table; the DNA served to infer D and trimming. The sample consists of some 240,000 clones, around nine tenths of them appearing once. While infection was still active, Seattle patients were enrolled and then followed longitudinally.

The receptor was isolated from a woman between 65 and 79 years old with COVID-19, enrolled during active disease. The V gene is TRBV4-1, the J gene TRBJ2-3; a possible D gene is TRBD2 (6 bases). The sequenced material came from peripheral blood. The CDR3 protein is CASSQDRGGDTDTQYF. The CDR3 bases are TGCGCCAGCAGCCAGGATAGGGGCGGGGACACAGATACGCAGTATTTT.